One and the same sample provided the 9 T cell receptor beta chains below, sequenced in a study of cytomegalovirus exposure and HLA in healthy donors. Data came from immunoSEQ multiplex PCR; TCRdb stores just in-frame clones and leaves some out. The data hold 250,000 to 350,000 clones, with roughly 88% observed a single time. Sequencing was carried out using PBMCs. Receptor source: a man aged 30-40 years in good health and CMV-seronegative.

The sample holds one count of this clone. The rearrangement uses TRBV5-6 and TRBJ2-7; 9 positions agree with TRBD2. Losses at the gene ends were 6 bases for V and 7 bases for J; bases not matched to a gene: 14. Germline CDR1 is SGHDT and CDR2 is YYEEEE. The CDR3 length is 15 residues. The CDR3 nucleotides read TGTGCCAGCACCCCGACCCTGGCGGGGGGGCTGGAGCAGTACTTC. Translating gives CASTPTLAGGLEQYF.

The V and J genes are TRBV5-1 and TRBJ2-1; TRBD2 agrees at 12 bases. CDR1 and CDR2 (germline): SGHRS, YFSETQ. V was clipped by 3 bases and J by 4 bases; unmatched bases: 5. This CDR3 spans 16 amino acids. The CDR3 DNA follows: TGCGCCAGCAGCTCCATGACTAGCGGGGGATACAATGAGCAGTTCTTC. Amino acids: CASSSMTSGGYNEQFF.

This clone came up a few times. This chain links TRBV7-2 with TRBJ1-5, with a weak D call TRBD1 (5 bases). V gave up 5 bases and J gave up 0 bases, with 11 bases separating them. Germline V lookup: CDR1 SGHTA, CDR2 FQGNSA. The CDR3 loop spans 15 amino acids. The CDR3 DNA sequence: TGTGCCAGCAGCCTGGGGGGACTTAGCAATCAGCCCCAGCATTTT. This sequence encodes CASSLGGLSNQPQHF.

The V gene is TRBV9, the J gene TRBJ2-5; 9 bases match TRBD2. The CDR3 is made up of 15 amino acids. Germline lookup yields CDR1 SGDLS and CDR2 YYNGEE. Germline trimming cut 4 bases from V and 1 base from J; bases unmatched to any gene: 5. The CDR3 coding sequence is TGTGCCAGCAGCCGTTTGACTAGCGGCCAAGAGACCCAGTACTTC. Its protein product is CASSRLTSGQETQYF.

The CDR3 region has the DNA TGTGCCTGGGGGCTCCAGGGTGAAGCTTTCTTT. Protein product: CAWGLQGEAFF. The chain has TRBV30 and TRBJ1-1, with a weak D call TRBD1 (5 bases). The CDR3 extends over 11 amino acids. The V end was cut by 5 bases, the J end by 7 bases, with 11 bases between. Germline loops: CDR1 GTSNPN, CDR2 SVGIG (reference sequence). The full variable domain, its missing parts supplied by reference TRBV30 and TRBJ1-1, is SQTIHQWPATLVQPVGSPLSLECTVEGTSNPNLYWYRQAAGRGLQLLFYSVGIGQISSEVPQNLSASRPQDRQFILSSKKLLLSDSGFYLCAWGLQGEAFFGQGTRLTVV.

The gene calls are TRBV7-9 and TRBJ2-7; D is unclear. V was clipped by 1 base and J by 0 bases, with 10 bases between them. The V gene's germline CDR1 is SEHNR and CDR2 FQNEAQ (reference sequence). The CDR3 is 15 residues long. The CDR3 is CASSLEQLSSYEQYF. For the CDR3, the DNA is TGTGCCAGCAGCTTAGAACAGTTGAGCTCCTACGAGCAGTACTTC.

V is TRBV18 and J is TRBJ2-5, with 11 bases identical to TRBD2. Germline V gives CDR1 KGHSH, CDR2 LQKENI. This CDR3 spans 16 amino acids. V lost 0 bases, J lost 5 bases, and 5 bases stayed unmatched. The CDR3 spells CASSPPTSGGRETQYF. The CDR3, as DNA: TGTGCCAGCTCACCACCAACTAGCGGGGGTCGGGAGACCCAGTACTTC.

This chain uses TRBV25-1 with TRBJ1-1; TRBD1 might be the D (6 bases). V was clipped by 3 bases and J by 1 base, with 12 bases between them. CDR1 is MGHDK and CDR2 is SYGVNS in the germline V gene. The CDR3 loop spans 15 amino acids. The CDR3 DNA is TGTGCCAGCAGTGAGTTGGGGGCCGGGAACACTGAAGCTTTCTTT. Residues: CASSELGAGNTEAFF.

This clone has a single count. This sequence joins TRBV7-9 and TRBJ2-7; D might be TRBD2 (6 bases). The CDR3 is made up of 13 amino acids. Per the germline V gene, CDR1 is SEHNR and CDR2 is FQNEAQ (reference sequence). The germline V and J ends were trimmed by 4 bases and 1 base, with 8 bases remaining between them. CDR3 DNA: TGTGCCAGCAGCTCGGACTATTCCTACGAGCAGTACTTC. It translates to CASSSDYSYEQYF.